The next 11 T cell receptor beta chains were all read from a single sample in a study of cytomegalovirus exposure and HLA in healthy donors. Only in-frame clones appear in the TCRdb table, and some are missing; sequencing was by immunoSEQ multiplex PCR. The repertoire has tens of thousands of clones, more than 70% of them found once; the top ten carry around 10%. Sample: PBMCs. The receptors stem from a young woman in good health and CMV-seropositive.

The J gene is TRBJ2-7, the V gene TRBV5-1; 10 bases are shared with TRBD2. The V gene end was trimmed by 0 bases and the J gene end by 6 bases; junction bases not matched to a gene: 6. The germline V gene has CDR1 SGHRS and CDR2 YFSETQ. The CDR3 totals 15 residues. The CDR3 DNA sequence: TGCGCCAGCAGCTTGGCCCTAGCGGGGGAGGGCGAGCAGTACTTC. Amino acid sequence: CASSLALAGEGEQYF.

The rearrangement uses TRBV28 and TRBJ1-1; no clear D. The V and J ends lost 7 bases and 1 base respectively, with 7 bases between them. Germline values: CDR1 MDHEN, CDR2 SYDVKM. This CDR3 has 12 residues. This chain's CDR3 is CASIGGNTEAFF. The CDR3 DNA reads as TGTGCCAGCATTGGAGGGAACACTGAAGCTTTCTTT. Using reference TRBV28 and TRBJ1-1 for the parts outside the CDR3, the full variable domain is DVKVTQSSRYLVKRTGEKVFLECVQDMDHENMFWYRQDPGLGLRLIYFSYDVKMKEKGDIPEGYSVSREKKERFSLILESASTNQTSMYLCASIGGNTEAFFGQGTRLTVV.

V usage is TRBV4-3 and J usage is TRBJ2-7; maybe TRBD1 (6 bases). V was pared by 6 bases and J by 0 bases, with 12 bases between. Germline V gene sequence: CDR1 LGHNA, CDR2 YSLEER. This CDR3 has 14 amino acids. The CDR3 sequence: CASSSGQPSYEQYF. CDR3 nucleotides: TGCGCCAGCAGTTCCGGACAGCCCTCCTACGAGCAGTACTTC.

The CDR3 sequence is CASSALSGGFGYTF. The CDR3 bases are TGTGCCAGCAGTGCGCTCTCTGGGGGCTTTGGCTACACCTTC. The chain combines TRBV27 with TRBJ1-2; D is perhaps TRBD1 (6 bases). Germline loops: CDR1 MNHEY, CDR2 SMNVEV (reference sequence). The CDR3 totals 14 residues. The germline V and J ends were trimmed by 5 bases and 7 bases, with 17 bases remaining between them.

The chain uses TRBV5-6 and TRBJ2-7; tentative D call: TRBD2 (7 bases). Germline CDR1 reads SGHDT; CDR2 reads YYEEEE. The CDR3 is 15 residues long. Trimming pared 4 bases from V and 3 bases from J, leaving 17 bases between. The DNA for the CDR3 is TGTGCCAGCAGCCATCCGAGGGAGGGGGACTACGAGCAGTACTTC. Amino acids: CASSHPREGDYEQYF.

The rearrangement links TRBV18 to TRBJ1-4, with unresolved D. V was shortened by 3 bases and J by 8 bases, with 10 bases between the two germline ends. The germline V gene has CDR1 KGHSH and CDR2 LQKENI. The CDR3 length is 13 residues. CDR3 DNA sequence: TGTGCCAGCTCACCCTTGGAGCGGGAAAAACTGTTTTTT. This translates into CASSPLEREKLFF.

This clone has only one observation. The V call is TRBV11-3, the J call TRBJ2-5, with 7 bases lining up with TRBD2. CDR3 size: 14 residues. Trimming removed 4 bases from V and 2 bases from J; junction bases left unmatched: 4. Germline V gives CDR1 SGHNT, CDR2 YENEEA. CDR3: CASSSPGLQETQYF. The CDR3 region has the DNA TGTGCCAGCAGCTCACCGGGACTACAAGAGACCCAGTACTTC.

The V gene is TRBV7-9, the J gene TRBJ1-2, with D unresolved. Trimming took off 0 bases at V and 6 bases at J, with 14 bases between the two ends. CDR3 length: 15 amino acids. CDR1 and CDR2 from the germline V gene are SEHNR and FQNEAQ (reference sequence). This CDR3 is CASSLAVPLGHGYTF. CDR3 nucleotide sequence: TGTGCCAGCAGCTTAGCGGTCCCCCTTGGGCATGGCTACACCTTC.

The rearrangement joins TRBV30 to TRBJ1-5; 7 bases fit TRBD1. The germline gives CDR1 GTSNPN, CDR2 SVGIG (reference sequence). Trimming took 2 bases from V and 10 from J; bases not matched to a gene: 11. CDR3 length equals 14 residues. Here the CDR3 DNA reads TGTGCCTGGAGTAAGGGACAGCCGATCAGCCCCCAGCATTTT. Amino acids: CAWSKGQPISPQHF.

The chain has TRBV6-1 and TRBJ1-2, with 8 bases identical to TRBD1. Trimming cost V 1 base and J 2 bases; bases outside gene matches: 3. This CDR3 is built from 15 residues. The V gene's germline CDR1 is MNHNS and CDR2 SASEGT. This CDR3 is CASSEGQGMNYGYTF. The CDR3 bases are TGTGCCAGCAGTGAAGGACAGGGGATGAACTATGGCTACACCTTC.

The V call is TRBV2, the J call TRBJ2-5; 8 nucleotides line up with TRBD1. Germline trimming cut 2 bases from V and 3 bases from J; bases unmatched to any gene: 8. The CDR3 runs 16 residues. The germline V gene has CDR1 SNHLY and CDR2 FYNNEI. CDR3 protein: CASSERQGLLKETQYF. CDR3 nucleotide sequence: TGTGCCAGCAGTGAACGACAGGGGTTATTAAAAGAGACCCAGTACTTC.